The clone carrying this T cell receptor (beta chain) was counted at least ten times. V lost 5 bases, J lost 0 bases, and 17 bases lay in between. The CDR3 is 16 amino acids. Germline CDR1 is SGHVS and CDR2 is FNYEAQ. TCRdb reanalysed the 5' RACE reads using MiXCR and keeps one entry per CDR3 protein. The sample lists 70,000 to 75,000 distinct CDR3 sequences, 12% occurring once. The data derive from a study of early T cells in non-severe SARS-CoV-2 infection. Study details: Unsorted whole-blood RNA was sequenced in bulk, leaving chains unpaired.

The chain carries TRBV7-6 and TRBJ2-7; a possible D gene is TRBD2 (6 bases). This receptor was identified in an adult who was a healthcare worker with PCR-confirmed SARS-CoV-2 infection or an uninfected control (not recorded which). Sequencing was done on a sample of whole blood. CDR3: CASSTGVSGSSYEQYF. The CDR3 region has the DNA TGTGCCAGCAGCACGGGGGTAAGCGGTAGCTCCTACGAGCAGTACTTC.